This is a list of T cell receptor beta chains from one sample in a study of cytomegalovirus exposure and HLA in healthy donors. The data were produced by immunoSEQ multiplex PCR, yet TCRdb's version contains in-frame clones alone and is incomplete. The sample contains 130,000 or so clones, approximately 84% of which appear only once. The sample was PBMCs. These receptors were taken from a woman in her forties in good health and CMV-seronegative. The conserved cysteine and the conserved F or W are not part of the CDR3 here. A D gene is named only where the DNA matches it firmly.

v_call	j_call	d_call	cdr3_aa
TRBV27	TRBJ2-1	TRBD2	ASSPNSGSSQF
TRBV11-2	-	TRBD2	ASSSSTSGSRYEQY
TRBV19	TRBJ2-7	TRBD2	ASSVGLAGGFYEQY
TRBV29-1	TRBJ2-7	-	SVVPVAGYLYEQY
TRBV27	TRBJ1-5	-	ASSREPDQPQH
TRBV7-9	TRBJ2-7	-	ASSGRDSYEQY
TRBV9	TRBJ2-7	-	ASSVSGFAYEQY
TRBV7-9	TRBJ1-4	TRBD1	ASSLWKGAHVPNEKLF
TRBV7-6	TRBJ2-1	TRBD2	ASSLMSWLAGVGEQF
TRBV19	TRBJ2-5	-	ASSIEGETQY
TRBV7-9	TRBJ2-7	-	SSSLGAHSYEQY
TRBV28	TRBJ2-1	TRBD2	ASRPMIAGSRQF
TRBV6-1	TRBJ2-3	-	ASSEILDTQY
TRBV14	TRBJ1-1	TRBD1	ASSPRDRVLNTEAF
TRBV5-1	TRBJ2-5	-	ASSFTGILGETQY
TRBV29-1	TRBJ2-3	-	SVAGSGSGDTQY
TRBV9	TRBJ2-2	-	ASSVVSRGTRELF
TRBV7-3	TRBJ2-1	TRBD2	ASSPGLARNEQF
TRBV5-6	TRBJ2-7	-	ASSLVGQYGEQY
TRBV5-6	TRBJ2-2	-	ASSLMGATGELF
TRBV2	TRBJ1-2	-	ASRADRGYGYT
TRBV28	TRBJ2-7	TRBD2	ASSFPGTSGYEQY
TRBV15	TRBJ1-5	TRBD1	ATSRADRGLGQPQH
TRBV7-2	TRBJ1-1	TRBD1	ASSLLQGARGTEAF
TRBV5-1	TRBJ2-5	TRBD2	ASSRLAGARETQY
TRBV27	TRBJ2-7	TRBD2	ASSSIAGSSYEQY
TRBV9	TRBJ2-7	TRBD1	ASSAGQGSPYEQY